This T cell receptor beta chain was captured in a study of graft-versus-host responses after intestinal transplantation (dated by TCRdb to the early 2020s). For context, the study as a whole: The transplants that recipients got were multivisceral, liver-intestinal, or isolated intestinal. Every recipient was given anti-thymocyte globulin induction, followed by approximately 3 years of maintenance tacrolimus and steroids. Donor T cell macrochimerism was defined as a peak of at least 4% donor T cells among recipient peripheral blood mononuclear cells. After intestinal transplantation, graft-versus-host and host-versus-graft alloreactive T cell clones were followed in the graft, circulation and bone marrow using bulk TCR-beta CDR3 sequencing. The cohort enrolled some 23 intestinal transplant recipients including one retransplant, and a few patients lacking pretransplant specimens were excluded. Instead of going to the commercial service, samples from a few later patients were sequenced in-house on an Illumina MiSeq and processed with MiXCR. To identify alloreactive clones, pre-transplant mixed lymphocyte reaction products were sequenced and compared with unstimulated pre-transplant donor and recipient T cells. Study-wide findings and limitations: Patients with donor T cell macrochimerism had high GvH to HvG T cell clonal ratios in their allografts. GvH clones were detected in recipient bone marrow, and some appeared earlier in ileal mucosa or blood, consistent with an intestinal mucosal origin. Early after transplant, declines in HvG clones were associated with peak levels of circulating GvH clones. The relatively low number and heterogeneity of intestinal transplant patients limited the conclusions.

The sample holds a few counts of this clone. There is no known antigen for this receptor. No base qualities exist here, and no much larger clone lies one base off it. The time point label, read with the paper, signifies: cells obtained before transplantation from donor or recipient. CD3+CD4+ and CD3+CD8+ populations were FACS-sorted from unstimulated pre-transplant donor and recipient cells taken from spleen or lymph nodes. CDR1 and CDR2 are read off the germline V gene as MNHNS and SASEGT. Measured from the cysteine to the phenylalanine, the CDR3 is 11 residues long. Left in the record is the CDR3 DNA by itself, 33 bases read in frame from the first base. V trim: 10 bases; J trim: 6 bases; unmatched bases: 3. The library was prepared using the immunoSEQ multiplex PCR assay. In most patients, genomic DNA was isolated using the Qiagen DNeasy Blood and Tissue Kit and sent frozen to Adaptive Biotechnologies for TCR sequencing. For most patients, genomic DNA was subjected to high-throughput TCR-beta CDR3 sequencing by Adaptive Biotechnologies. The source study handled its data this way. TCR sequencing data were retrieved from Adaptive's ImmunoSEQ software for 15 to 20 patients, whereas a few other patients were processed with MiXCR and VDJtools. To correct CD4 versus CD8 sorting errors, any sequence found in both subsets at a frequency ratio below 5:1 was removed. CDR3 nucleotide sequences shared between donor and recipient were removed because the origin of such sequences could not be assigned. To count as alloreactive, a clone needed at least 2-fold expansion over unstimulated cells and a minimum CFSE-low frequency of 0.002% (template counts) or 0.001% (read counts). Mappable clones were those detected in sequenced pre-transplant spleen, lymph node, or MLR CFSE-low populations of the donor or recipient. Cumulative frequency of alloreactive clones was calculated as a percentage of all sequences weighted by copy number. This is the immuneACCESS table as TCRdb keeps it, with only in-frame sequences that have V and J called. A part of the clones is gone; compared with another copy, unresolved V genes explain less than half, and the rest is unexplained. That table furnishes V, J and clone size, whereas the DNA furnished D and trimming. This sample lists 85,000 to 90,000 clones; roughly 90% were detected once. The top ten clonotypes cover about 0.34% of the sample.

The V and J segments used are TRBV6-1 and TRBJ1-5; TRBD1 lines up with 7 middle nucleotides. This sample comprised unstimulated CD4+ T cells sorted from spleen or lymph node cells, obtained before transplant. The TCR was taken from a human donor who was the organ donor for an intestinal transplant. The sequenced DNA: TGTGCCACCCAGGGGGGTCAGCCCCAGCATTTT. It translates as CATQGGQPQHF.